This T cell receptor beta chain was found in a study of blood T cell repertoires in COVID-19. Background on the study: Nucleic acid was either cDNA or gDNA, and it came from T cells, B-cell-depleted T cells, or PBMCs.

Germline V gives CDR1 GTSNPN, CDR2 SVGIG (reference sequence). CDR3 length: 15 amino acids. Unmatched junction bases numbered 6, after V lost 6 bases and J lost 0 bases. The table came from immunoSEQ multiplex PCR; TCRdb's copy has only in-frame clones and leaves some out. The sample holds roughly 230,000 clones, 65% to 90% seen once. The TCR sequence derives from a woman aged 45-65 years with acute or convalescent COVID-19. This sequence joins TRBV30 and TRBJ2-7; 12 bases line up with TRBD2. The specimen was peripheral blood. CDR3: CACAGTSGSSYEQYF. Here the CDR3 DNA reads TGTGCCTGTGCCGGGACTAGCGGGTCCTCCTACGAGCAGTACTTC.